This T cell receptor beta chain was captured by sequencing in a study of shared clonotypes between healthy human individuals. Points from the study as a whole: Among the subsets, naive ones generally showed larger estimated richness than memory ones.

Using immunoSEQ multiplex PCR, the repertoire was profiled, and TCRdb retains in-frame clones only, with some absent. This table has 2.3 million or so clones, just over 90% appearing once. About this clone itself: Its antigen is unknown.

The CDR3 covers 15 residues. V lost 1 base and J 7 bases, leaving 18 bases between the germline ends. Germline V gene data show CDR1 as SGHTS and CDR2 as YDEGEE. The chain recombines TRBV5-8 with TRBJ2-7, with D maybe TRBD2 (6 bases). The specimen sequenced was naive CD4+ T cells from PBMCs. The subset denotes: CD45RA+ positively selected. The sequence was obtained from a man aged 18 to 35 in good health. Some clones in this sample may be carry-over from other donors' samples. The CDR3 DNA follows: TGTGCCAGCAGCTTGCCCAAGCGAGGTGGGGGGGAGCAGTACTTC. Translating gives CASSLPKRGGGEQYF.